The next 18 T cell receptor beta chains were all read from a single sample in a study of PD-L1 blockade in urothelial cancer. Time point defined: pretreatment peripheral blood. Method: immunoSEQ multiplex PCR; TCRdb's copy keeps in-frame clones and lacks some. The repertoire holds about 43,000 clones, with 75% to 85% as singletons. The sequencing here drew on PBMCs, taken around atezolizumab (anti-PD-L1) treatment. These receptors were collected from a man aged 55-75 years with urothelial cancer.

The CDR3 protein is CASSPPGQGVFTEAFF. The DNA for the CDR3 is TGTGCCAGCTCACCACCAGGACAGGGGGTTTTCACTGAAGCTTTCTTT. The chain carries TRBV18 and TRBJ1-1; 10 bases map to TRBD1. V trimming: 0 bases; J trimming: 4 bases; junction bases outside the gene matches: 5. Germline loops: CDR1 KGHSH, CDR2 LQKENI. The CDR3 runs to 16 residues.

The chain recombines TRBV7-6 with TRBJ2-1, with 8 nucleotides matching TRBD1. The CDR3 loop spans 13 amino acids. Germline CDR1 reads SGHVS; CDR2 reads FNYEAQ. Trimming at V came to 5 bases and at J to 9 bases, leaving 6 bases not matched to a gene. CDR3 DNA sequence: TGTGCCAGCAGCCAGGACAGGGCGGGTGAGCAGTTCTTC. It encodes CASSQDRAGEQFF.

The chain carries TRBV29-1 and TRBJ2-1; 7 bases line up with TRBD1. This CDR3 spans 14 amino acids. V gave up 2 bases and J gave up 7 bases; unmatched junction bases: 8. The germline V gene encodes CDR1 SQVTM and CDR2 ANQGSEA. CDR3 protein: CSVERSRGKNEQFF. The CDR3 nucleotides read TGCAGCGTTGAACGTTCCAGGGGGAAAAATGAGCAGTTCTTC.

CDR3 loop: CASSYSASGSNEQFF. DNA for the CDR3: TGTGCCAGCAGTTACTCCGCTAGCGGGAGCAATGAGCAGTTCTTC. The rearrangement links TRBV6-5 to TRBJ2-1, with 10 nucleotides matching TRBD2. V was pared by 0 bases and J by 6 bases, with 2 bases of the junction left unmatched. CDR3 length: 15 residues. Germline values: CDR1 MNHEY, CDR2 SVGAGI.

This rearrangement joins TRBV21-1 to TRBJ2-1; TRBD2, the table's D call, was not compared with the DNA. TRBV21-1 is a documented pseudogene. The CDR3 runs 16 residues. CDR3 in amino acids: CASSKLAGGEYNEQFF. The CDR3 DNA follows: TGTGCCAGCAGCAAGTTAGCGGGAGGAGAATACAATGAGCAGTTCTTC.

This clone appeared a few times. The V and J genes are TRBV20-1 and TRBJ2-5, with D tentatively TRBD2 (6 bases). Trimming removed 8 bases at V and 5 bases at J, with 12 bases between. The CDR3 is 11 amino acids. Germline V gene data show CDR1 as DFQATT and CDR2 as SNEGSKA (reference sequence). CDR3 residues: CSLGGRETQYF. CDR3 nucleotides: TGCAGTCTCGGAGGGAGGGAGACCCAGTACTTC.

The chain joins TRBV27 to TRBJ2-7; unclear D gene. Looked up from germline, CDR1 is MNHEY and CDR2 is SMNVEV (reference sequence). CDR3 length: 13 amino acids. With 3 bases removed from V and 4 bases from J, the gap between germline ends came to 10 bases. The CDR3 DNA follows: TGTGCCAGCAGTTTCGGGTCGGGTTACGAGCAGTACTTC. It codes for CASSFGSGYEQYF.

The V gene is TRBV5-1, the J gene TRBJ2-7; TRBD1 aligns across 9 bases. The length of the CDR3 is 16 residues. Per germline, CDR1 SGHRS and CDR2 YFSETQ. With 3 bases clipped from V and 2 bases from J, the junction kept 9 bases outside the gene matches. The CDR3 DNA reads TGCGCCAGCAGCTCCTCTGGTGGGACAGGGACCTACGAGCAGTACTTC. Encoded protein: CASSSSGGTGTYEQYF.

V gene TRBV30 combines with J gene TRBJ1-1; 9 bases are shared with TRBD1. The germline CDR1 and CDR2 sequences are GTSNPN and SVGIG (reference sequence). CDR3 size: 13 residues. The V gene end was trimmed by 5 bases and the J gene end by 8 bases; junction bases not matched to a gene: 9. The DNA for the CDR3 is TGTGCCTGGGACCCCGGGACAGGGAACGAAGCTTTCTTT. Translating it yields CAWDPGTGNEAFF.

This clone turned up a few times. CDR3 protein: CASSLAPGNTEAFF. DNA for the CDR3: TGCGCCAGCAGCTTGGCCCCGGGGAACACTGAAGCTTTCTTT. The chain couples TRBV5-1 to TRBJ1-1; no reliable D call. The CDR3 has 14 residues. CDR1 and CDR2 (germline): SGHRS, YFSETQ. V was pared by 0 bases and J by 1 base, with 7 bases between.

This clone was seen only a few times. The genes are TRBV28 and TRBJ2-3; TRBD2 matches at 9 bases. This CDR3 has 17 amino acids. The trim removed 5 bases at V and 1 base at J, leaving 10 bases unmatched. Germline V gene data show CDR1 as MDHEN and CDR2 as SYDVKM. This chain's CDR3 is CASSQFTSGSGTDTQYF. The CDR3 nucleotides are TGTGCCAGCAGTCAATTTACTAGCGGGTCGGGCACAGATACGCAGTATTTT.

The rearrangement joins TRBV15 to TRBJ2-2; D is perhaps TRBD1 (6 bases). The CDR3 covers 18 residues. Trimming left V 3 bases short and J 0 bases short, with 17 bases between. The germline gives CDR1 LNHNV, CDR2 YYDKDF (reference sequence). The CDR3 region is CATSRDRDGTPNTGELFF. The CDR3 region has the DNA TGTGCCACCAGCAGGGACAGAGATGGGACACCGAACACCGGGGAGCTGTTTTTT.

The chain employs TRBV15 and TRBJ2-3; TRBD1 is a possible D gene (6 bases). The CDR3 has 15 amino acids. Germline assignment: CDR1 LNHNV and CDR2 YYDKDF (reference sequence). Trimming stripped 3 bases from V and 2 bases from J, with 12 bases between. CDR3 sequence (DNA): TGTGCCACCAGCAGGGGGGCAGGACCCACAGATACGCAGTATTTT. Its translation: CATSRGAGPTDTQYF. The full variable domain, rest sourced from reference TRBV15 and TRBJ2-3, is DAMVIQNPRYQVTQFGKPVTLSCSQTLNHNVMYWYQQKSSQAPKLLFHYYDKDFNNEADTPDNFQSRRPNTSFCFLDIRSPGLGDTAMYLCATSRGAGPTDTQYFGPGTRLTVL.

This chain joins TRBV7-8 and TRBJ2-5; D is possibly TRBD2 (5 bases). This CDR3 contains 13 residues. Germline V lookup: CDR1 SGHVS, CDR2 FQNEAQ. V was trimmed by 1 base and J by 3 bases, leaving 6 bases between them. CDR3 nucleotide sequence: TGTGCCAGCAGCTTAGTGGGAGAAGAGACCCAGTACTTC. It yields the protein CASSLVGEETQYF.

This rearrangement joins TRBV5-1 to TRBJ1-4, with TRBD1 identical over 7 bases. Germline loops: CDR1 SGHRS, CDR2 YFSETQ. Trimming took 4 bases from V and 7 from J; bases not matched to a gene: 7. The CDR3 runs to 14 residues. The DNA for the CDR3 is TGCGCCAGCAGCAGAGACAGGGCGGTTGAAAAACTGTTTTTT. Translation gives CASSRDRAVEKLFF.

V usage is TRBV18 and J usage is TRBJ1-6; 8 positions match TRBD1. Germline CDR1 KGHSH, CDR2 LQKENI. The CDR3 has 14 amino acids. V shed 3 bases, J shed 8 bases, and the junction held 3 bases outside the gene matches. CDR3 sequence (DNA): TGTGCCAGCTCACCCATGGACAGGGATTCACCCCTCCACTTT. The encoded protein is CASSPMDRDSPLHF.

This chain links TRBV2 with TRBJ2-7; D not resolved. Germline V lookup: CDR1 SNHLY, CDR2 FYNNEI. The ends were cut back, 1 base at V and 4 bases at J, with 5 bases in the middle. The CDR3 runs to 12 residues. The CDR3 DNA reads as TGTGCCAGCAGTGAAGGGCAATACGAGCAGTACTTC. Translation gives CASSEGQYEQYF.

V is TRBV7-9 and J is TRBJ2-1; 12 bases fit TRBD2. The V segment lost 6 bases and the J segment 5 bases; nucleotides outside the gene matches: 2. There are 14 residues in the CDR3. Germline CDR1 and CDR2: SEHNR and FQNEAQ (reference sequence). The CDR3: CASRRLAGDNEQFF. DNA for the CDR3: TGTGCCAGCAGGCGACTAGCGGGAGACAATGAGCAGTTCTTC.